A selection of T cell receptor beta chains follows, all from one sample in a study of human thymus T cells. This table comes from immunoSEQ multiplex PCR, and its TCRdb copy is limited to in-frame clones, with some not included. Of about 46,000 clones listed, around 95% were seen once; the top ten hold approximately 0.18%. The sequenced sample was blood. The receptors stem from a girl younger than two with a congenital heart defect but otherwise immunologically healthy. CDR3s include the opening cysteine and the closing phenylalanine or tryptophan. Each record gives: J gene, D gene, V gene, clone size, CDR3 DNA, CDR3 protein. The D gene is left open where the match is weak. Not all rows give a size; the values are once, few, many and, for expanded clones, a class.

J gene: TRBJ1-5; D gene: .; V gene: TRBV4-1; clone size: .; CDR3 DNA: TGCGCCAGCAGCCAACTCCCGATTAGCAATCAGCCCCAGCATTTT; CDR3 protein: CASSQLPISNQPQHF
J gene: TRBJ1-5; D gene: .; V gene: TRBV30; clone size: .; CDR3 DNA: TGTGCCTGGAGCCGGTGGGGCAATCAGCCCCAGCATTTT; CDR3 protein: CAWSRWGNQPQHF
J gene: TRBJ1-4; D gene: TRBD1; V gene: TRBV5-5; clone size: once; CDR3 DNA: TGTGCCAGCAGCTTGTGGCAGGGGGCTACGAATGAAAAACTGTTTTTT; CDR3 protein: CASSLWQGATNEKLFF
J gene: TRBJ2-7; D gene: .; V gene: TRBV5-6; clone size: .; CDR3 DNA: TGTGCCAGCAGCTTACGGGACACCCTTGCCTACGAGCAGTACTTC; CDR3 protein: CASSLRDTLAYEQYF
J gene: TRBJ2-3; D gene: .; V gene: TRBV7-9; clone size: .; CDR3 DNA: TGTGCCAGCAGCTTACGGAGGGGGCGAGGAGATACGCAGTATTTT; CDR3 protein: CASSLRRGRGDTQYF
J gene: TRBJ1-2; D gene: TRBD1; V gene: TRBV7-9; clone size: few; CDR3 DNA: TGTGCCAGCAAAGGACAGGGGGCGGATGGCTACACCTTC; CDR3 protein: CASKGQGADGYTF
J gene: TRBJ1-2; D gene: .; V gene: TRBV6-1; clone size: .; CDR3 DNA: TGTGCCAGCAGGGCAACCGGACAGAACTATGGCTACACCTTC; CDR3 protein: CASRATGQNYGYTF
J gene: TRBJ2-1; D gene: TRBD1; V gene: TRBV28; clone size: .; CDR3 DNA: TGTGCCAGCAGTCCCCGGACAGGGTACAATGAGCAGTTCTTC; CDR3 protein: CASSPRTGYNEQFF
J gene: TRBJ1-2; D gene: .; V gene: TRBV5-5; clone size: .; CDR3 DNA: TGTGCCAGCAGCTTCAGGTGGGGTGACTATGGCTACACCTTC; CDR3 protein: CASSFRWGDYGYTF
J gene: TRBJ1-3; D gene: .; V gene: TRBV18; clone size: .; CDR3 DNA: TGTGCCAGCTCACCTTCCCGCGGAAACACCATATATTTT; CDR3 protein: CASSPSRGNTIYF
J gene: TRBJ2-3; D gene: TRBD2; V gene: TRBV11-2; clone size: .; CDR3 DNA: TGTGCCAGCAGTTGGGGACTAGCGGGCACAGATACGCAGTATTTT; CDR3 protein: CASSWGLAGTDTQYF
J gene: TRBJ2-2; D gene: .; V gene: TRBV2; clone size: .; CDR3 DNA: TGTGCCAGCAGGGACCGGGACACTATCACCGGGGAGCTGTTTTTT; CDR3 protein: CASRDRDTITGELFF
J gene: TRBJ1-1; D gene: TRBD1; V gene: TRBV5-1; clone size: once; CDR3 DNA: TGCGCCAGCAGCTTGTTGAAGGGGGCGGACACTGAAGCTTTCTTT; CDR3 protein: CASSLLKGADTEAFF
J gene: TRBJ2-7; D gene: .; V gene: TRBV5-8; clone size: .; CDR3 DNA: TGTGCCAGCAGCCGTTTCTCCTACGAGCAGTACTTC; CDR3 protein: CASSRFSYEQYF
J gene: TRBJ2-3; D gene: .; V gene: TRBV5-1; clone size: .; CDR3 DNA: TGCGCCAGCAGCTTGTCCGGGCGCACAGATACGCAGTATTTT; CDR3 protein: CASSLSGRTDTQYF
J gene: TRBJ2-7; D gene: .; V gene: TRBV29-1; clone size: .; CDR3 DNA: TGCAGCGCCCGGGACGGTACCTACGAGCAGTACTTC; CDR3 protein: CSARDGTYEQYF
J gene: TRBJ2-5; D gene: .; V gene: TRBV5-1; clone size: .; CDR3 DNA: TGCGCCAGCAGCTGGAGGGCTAGAGCCAGGGAGACCCAGTACTTC; CDR3 protein: CASSWRARARETQYF
J gene: TRBJ2-1; D gene: TRBD1; V gene: TRBV29-1; clone size: .; CDR3 DNA: TGCAGCGTAGGGGACAGGGGATACAATGAGCAGTTCTTC; CDR3 protein: CSVGDRGYNEQFF
J gene: TRBJ2-1; D gene: .; V gene: TRBV19; clone size: once; CDR3 DNA: TGTGCCAGTAGTATGGAAACGGCATCCTACAATGAGCAGTTCTTC; CDR3 protein: CASSMETASYNEQFF
J gene: TRBJ2-7; D gene: .; V gene: TRBV5-1; clone size: once; CDR3 DNA: TGCGCCAGCAGCTTGGAGGGAAGGTATTACGAGCAGTACTTC; CDR3 protein: CASSLEGRYYEQYF
J gene: TRBJ2-1; D gene: .; V gene: TRBV4-2; clone size: .; CDR3 DNA: TGTGCCAGCAGCCAAGAAGAGAGCTCCTACAATGAGCAGTTCTTC; CDR3 protein: CASSQEESSYNEQFF
J gene: TRBJ2-7; D gene: .; V gene: TRBV4-3; clone size: .; CDR3 DNA: TGCGCCACGATACGGAGCTCCTACGAGCAGTACTTC; CDR3 protein: CATIRSSYEQYF
J gene: TRBJ1-5; D gene: .; V gene: TRBV15; clone size: .; CDR3 DNA: TGTGCCACCAGCAGAGAGGGAGCGAGCAATCAGCCCCAGCATTTT; CDR3 protein: CATSREGASNQPQHF
J gene: TRBJ2-4; D gene: .; V gene: TRBV5-8; clone size: .; CDR3 DNA: TGTGCCAGCAGCTCGCAAGTGGGTCTAAACATTCAGTACTTC; CDR3 protein: CASSSQVGLNIQYF
J gene: TRBJ1-5; D gene: .; V gene: TRBV27; clone size: once; CDR3 DNA: TGTGCCAGCAGTCCCTCTCGGGGGTTCAATCAGCCCCAGCATTTT; CDR3 protein: CASSPSRGFNQPQHF
J gene: TRBJ2-1; D gene: TRBD2; V gene: TRBV7-2; clone size: .; CDR3 DNA: TGTGCCAGCAGCTTGCTAGCGGGAGGAGATGAGCAGTTCTTC; CDR3 protein: CASSLLAGGDEQFF
J gene: TRBJ2-1; D gene: TRBD2; V gene: TRBV27; clone size: .; CDR3 DNA: TGTGCCAGCACCCGGACTAGCGGGAACAATGAGCAGTTCTTC; CDR3 protein: CASTRTSGNNEQFF
J gene: TRBJ2-3; D gene: TRBD2; V gene: TRBV4-2; clone size: .; CDR3 DNA: TGTGCCAGCAGCCAAGGACTAGCGGGAGTCCCAGATACGCAGTATTTT; CDR3 protein: CASSQGLAGVPDTQYF
J gene: TRBJ1-5; D gene: .; V gene: TRBV19; clone size: .; CDR3 DNA: TGTGCCAGTAGTCCGCGGGTGTCTGGTAGCAATCAGCCCCAGCATTTT; CDR3 protein: CASSPRVSGSNQPQHF
J gene: TRBJ1-4; D gene: .; V gene: TRBV23-1; clone size: .; CDR3 DNA: TGCGCCAGCAGTCATCCGTCCGGGGAAAAACTGTTTTTT; CDR3 protein: CASSHPSGEKLFF
J gene: TRBJ2-7; D gene: TRBD2; V gene: TRBV9; clone size: .; CDR3 DNA: TGTGCCAGCAGCGTAGCGGCGGGGGGAGTCTACGAGCAGTACTTC; CDR3 protein: CASSVAAGGVYEQYF
J gene: TRBJ1-5; D gene: .; V gene: TRBV18; clone size: once; CDR3 DNA: TGTGCCAGCTCACCTGGTCAGATCTACAATCAGCCCCAGCATTTT; CDR3 protein: CASSPGQIYNQPQHF
J gene: TRBJ1-6; D gene: .; V gene: TRBV11-2; clone size: .; CDR3 DNA: TGTGCCAGCAGCATCCTAGACAGGCACTCACCCCTCCACTTT; CDR3 protein: CASSILDRHSPLHF
J gene: TRBJ1-3; D gene: TRBD1; V gene: TRBV2; clone size: .; CDR3 DNA: TGTGCCAGCAGTGTGACAGGGTTGGGCCGCTTCTCTGGAAACACCATATATTTT; CDR3 protein: CASSVTGLGRFSGNTIYF
J gene: TRBJ2-1; D gene: .; V gene: TRBV9; clone size: .; CDR3 DNA: TGTGCCAGCAGCCTCAATGGGCTAGCGAGCAATGAGCAGTTCTTC; CDR3 protein: CASSLNGLASNEQFF
J gene: TRBJ1-1; D gene: TRBD1; V gene: TRBV19; clone size: .; CDR3 DNA: TGTGCCAGTAGTATAGGACAGGGTGAAGCTTTCTTT; CDR3 protein: CASSIGQGEAFF
J gene: TRBJ2-5; D gene: .; V gene: TRBV9; clone size: .; CDR3 DNA: TGTGCCAGCAGCGCTAACAGGGTGGGTGTGGAGACCCAGTACTTC; CDR3 protein: CASSANRVGVETQYF
J gene: TRBJ1-5; D gene: .; V gene: TRBV19; clone size: .; CDR3 DNA: TGTGCCAGTAGTACGTCTGGAGGGAGCAATCAGCCCCAGCATTTT; CDR3 protein: CASSTSGGSNQPQHF
J gene: TRBJ1-5; D gene: .; V gene: TRBV2; clone size: .; CDR3 DNA: TGTGCCAGCAGTGAATGGGTAGATCAGCCCCAGCATTTT; CDR3 protein: CASSEWVDQPQHF
J gene: TRBJ1-2; D gene: .; V gene: TRBV7-6; clone size: .; CDR3 DNA: TGTGCCAGCAGCCCAACCCGGGACCCAAAGAGAGGCTACACCTTC; CDR3 protein: CASSPTRDPKRGYTF
J gene: TRBJ2-4; D gene: TRBD2; V gene: TRBV4-1; clone size: .; CDR3 DNA: TGCGCCAGCAGCCAACTTCCGGGACTAGCAGCTTACGAGGCCAAAAACATTCAGTACTTC; CDR3 protein: CASSQLPGLAAYEAKNIQYF
J gene: TRBJ1-5; D gene: .; V gene: TRBV11-2; clone size: .; CDR3 DNA: TGTGCCAGCAGCTTAGGGGGCCGCAATCAGCCCCAGCATTTT; CDR3 protein: CASSLGGRNQPQHF
J gene: TRBJ2-3; D gene: TRBD2; V gene: TRBV10-3; clone size: once; CDR3 DNA: TGTGCCATCAGTACACTAGCGGGAGGGCCAACAGATACGCAGTATTTT; CDR3 protein: CAISTLAGGPTDTQYF
J gene: TRBJ1-1; D gene: .; V gene: TRBV5-1; clone size: .; CDR3 DNA: TGCGCCAGCAGCCCCTACCTTAACACTGAAGCTTTCTTT; CDR3 protein: CASSPYLNTEAFF
J gene: TRBJ2-1; D gene: .; V gene: TRBV7-6; clone size: .; CDR3 DNA: TGTGCCAGCAGCCCCGGGATCTCCTTGCTCAATGAGCAGTTCTTC; CDR3 protein: CASSPGISLLNEQFF
J gene: TRBJ2-3; D gene: TRBD2; V gene: TRBV30; clone size: .; CDR3 DNA: TGTGCCTGGAAGGGCGGGAGGATAGATACGCAGTATTTT; CDR3 protein: CAWKGGRIDTQYF
J gene: TRBJ1-2; D gene: TRBD1; V gene: TRBV6-6; clone size: .; CDR3 DNA: TGTGCCAGCAGTTACGATGGGACAGCTTATGGCTACACCTTC; CDR3 protein: CASSYDGTAYGYTF
J gene: TRBJ2-1; D gene: .; V gene: TRBV4-2; clone size: .; CDR3 DNA: TGTGCCAGCAGCCAAGACTGGGCCACCGAGCAGTTCTTC; CDR3 protein: CASSQDWATEQFF
J gene: TRBJ2-7; D gene: .; V gene: TRBV19; clone size: .; CDR3 DNA: TGTGCCAGTAGTCCGGGTATCCGCACCTACGAGCAGTACTTC; CDR3 protein: CASSPGIRTYEQYF
J gene: TRBJ2-5; D gene: TRBD1; V gene: TRBV19; clone size: once; CDR3 DNA: TGTGCCAGTAGCGGACAGGGGCCAGAGACCCAGTACTTC; CDR3 protein: CASSGQGPETQYF
J gene: TRBJ2-1; D gene: .; V gene: TRBV19; clone size: .; CDR3 DNA: TGTGCCAGTACCACAGGCAATGAGCAGTTCTTC; CDR3 protein: CASTTGNEQFF
J gene: TRBJ2-1; D gene: .; V gene: TRBV4-1; clone size: .; CDR3 DNA: TGCGCCAGCAGCCAAGGGCCTCGGGGAGCGCCCTACAATGAGCAGTTCTTC; CDR3 protein: CASSQGPRGAPYNEQFF
J gene: TRBJ1-4; D gene: .; V gene: TRBV4-1; clone size: .; CDR3 DNA: TGCGCCAGCTCATTTTACCCACTAGCAGGAGGGACGGAAGAAAAACTGTTTTTT; CDR3 protein: CASSFYPLAGGTEEKLFF
J gene: TRBJ2-3; D gene: TRBD2; V gene: TRBV10-3; clone size: .; CDR3 DNA: TGTGCCATTGGACTAGCTAGCACAGATACGCAGTATTTT; CDR3 protein: CAIGLASTDTQYF
J gene: TRBJ1-1; D gene: .; V gene: TRBV21-1; clone size: .; CDR3 DNA: TGTGCCAGCAGGTCTAGACTAGCTACACATCGCACTGAAGCTTTCTTT; CDR3 protein: CASRSRLATHRTEAFF
J gene: TRBJ1-1; D gene: .; V gene: TRBV6-5; clone size: .; CDR3 DNA: TGTGCCAGCAGTTACTCGCACGGGAGGACTGAAGCTTTCTTT; CDR3 protein: CASSYSHGRTEAFF
J gene: TRBJ1-1; D gene: TRBD1; V gene: TRBV5-1; clone size: .; CDR3 DNA: TGCGCCAGCAGCTTGACCTGGACAGGCCGGAACACTGAAGCTTTCTTT; CDR3 protein: CASSLTWTGRNTEAFF
J gene: TRBJ2-1; D gene: .; V gene: TRBV15; clone size: .; CDR3 DNA: TGTGCCACCAGCAGAGAGGGGCCCCACTACGGTATGTTGTTCTTC; CDR3 protein: CATSREGPHYGMLFF
J gene: TRBJ2-5; D gene: .; V gene: TRBV4-1; clone size: .; CDR3 DNA: TGCGCCAGCAGCCAGGTTTCAGGGACCCAGTACTTC; CDR3 protein: CASSQVSGTQYF
J gene: TRBJ2-5; D gene: TRBD2; V gene: TRBV5-4; clone size: .; CDR3 DNA: TGTGCCAGCAGCCCCTGGGGGGGGCAAGAGACCCAGTACTTC; CDR3 protein: CASSPWGGQETQYF